This is a list of T cell receptor beta chains from one sample in a study of T cell responses to AZD1222 COVID-19 vaccine. TCRdb's copy holds only in-frame clones and misses some; the assay was immunoSEQ multiplex PCR. The table includes some 190,000 clones, roughly 94% detected once. The source was peripheral blood, collected 28 days after the second dose of the MenACWY control vaccine. These receptors came from an adult who received the MenACWY meningococcal vaccine as a control. CDR3s include the opening cysteine and the closing phenylalanine or tryptophan.

J: TRBJ2-2; V: TRBV19; CDR3: CASSSGWELFF
J: TRBJ2-2; V: TRBV29-1; CDR3: CSVVGPDANTGELFF
J: TRBJ1-1; V: TRBV6-5; CDR3: CASSYSDSLNTEAFF
J: TRBJ1-3; V: TRBV7-9; CDR3: CASSTAGQYSGNTIYF
J: TRBJ2-1; V: TRBV5-6; CDR3: CASSLGGSSYNEQFF
J: TRBJ2-1; V: TRBV7-3; CDR3: CASSPDSPYNEQFF
J: TRBJ2-1; V: TRBV3-1/TRBV3-2; CDR3: CASSQDWEEGSSYNEQFF
J: TRBJ2-1; V: TRBV21-1; CDR3: CASSRTGGRYNEQFF
J: TRBJ2-1; V: TRBV4-1; CDR3: CASSQAGDGAYNEQFF
J: TRBJ1-1; V: TRBV6-4; CDR3: CASSETLNTEAFF
J: TRBJ2-7; V: TRBV28; CDR3: CASSSSGLTYEQYF
J: TRBJ1-1; V: TRBV7-9; CDR3: CASSLLNTEAFF
J: TRBJ2-2; V: TRBV5-4; CDR3: CASSSMDIIGTGELFF
J: TRBJ2-7; V: TRBV13; CDR3: CASSPSGASYEQYF
J: TRBJ2-3; V: TRBV5-8; CDR3: CASSLQGNTQYF
J: TRBJ1-1; V: TRBV15; CDR3: CATSTEGNEAFF
J: TRBJ1-2; V: TRBV30; CDR3: CAWSLGQGGYGYTF
J: TRBJ1-1; V: TRBV5-4; CDR3: CASRPRGDTEAFF
J: TRBJ2-1; V: TRBV7-2; CDR3: CASSRGTASYNEQFF
J: TRBJ2-7; V: TRBV7-2; CDR3: CASDPGRASGYSYEQYF
J: TRBJ2-1; V: TRBV7-9; CDR3: CASSPRRDSYNEQFF
J: TRBJ1-4; V: TRBV23-1; CDR3: CASSQQGALEKLFF
J: TRBJ1-3; V: TRBV7-2; CDR3: CASSQRPDSRRNTIYF
J: TRBJ2-1; V: TRBV7-9; CDR3: CASSGLGTISNNEQFF
J: TRBJ2-3; V: TRBV19; CDR3: CASSFVGLSGGLTDTQYF
J: TRBJ2-7; V: TRBV12-3/TRBV12-4; CDR3: CASGSGSSYEQYF
J: TRBJ1-1; V: TRBV29-1; CDR3: CSVARGTHATEAFF
J: TRBJ1-5; V: TRBV27; CDR3: CASSGGTGWNQPQHF
J: TRBJ1-1; V: TRBV7-9; CDR3: CASSLGGLRYEAFF
J: TRBJ1-5; V: TRBV29-1; CDR3: CSVAQGAGDNQPQHF
J: TRBJ2-7; V: TRBV30; CDR3: CAWTKSGAYSYEQYF
J: TRBJ2-3; V: TRBV18; CDR3: CASSSISGSATDTQYF
J: TRBJ2-5; V: TRBV7-6; CDR3: CASSLPHGREETQYF
J: TRBJ2-5; V: TRBV6-5; CDR3: CASSYSTWKTQYF
J: TRBJ2-2; V: TRBV7-8; CDR3: CASSLAAGGWTGELFF
J: TRBJ1-1; V: TRBV2; CDR3: CASLQGLNTEAFF
J: TRBJ2-5; V: TRBV7-9; CDR3: CASSGGRRVQETQYF
J: TRBJ1-2; V: TRBV28; CDR3: CASTPTGALSNYGYTF
J: TRBJ2-1; V: TRBV19; CDR3: CASSPRGYNEQFF
J: TRBJ2-1; V: TRBV30; CDR3: CAWSVIDEQFF
J: TRBJ2-7; V: TRBV5-1; CDR3: CASSPGTPTYEQYF
J: TRBJ1-1; V: TRBV2; CDR3: CASRVDRDTEAFF
J: TRBJ2-3; V: TRBV7-2; CDR3: CASSPGLAGGTDTQYF
J: TRBJ1-1; V: TRBV6-2/TRBV6-3; CDR3: CASSDWGLGAFF
J: TRBJ1-2; V: TRBV6-1; CDR3: CASSEVPETGRNGYTF
J: TRBJ2-3; V: TRBV28; CDR3: CASSSLPDTQYF
J: TRBJ2-3; V: TRBV5-4; CDR3: CASSTTSTDTQYF
J: TRBJ2-1; V: TRBV7-2; CDR3: CASSLAGQGQFF
J: TRBJ2-5; V: TRBV5-1; CDR3: CASSSSGAQETQYF
J: TRBJ2-1; V: TRBV19; CDR3: CASSGLAAYNEQFF
J: TRBJ1-2; V: TRBV3-1/TRBV3-2; CDR3: CASSLDRHYGYTF
J: TRBJ2-3; V: TRBV5-3; CDR3: CARSSPLEVAGGGDTQYF
J: TRBJ1-2; V: TRBV28; CDR3: CASSIPQGYGYTF
J: TRBJ2-7; V: TRBV27; CDR3: CASSFSGGDLSYEQYF
J: TRBJ1-5; V: TRBV6-5; CDR3: CASRPGQGTNQPQHF
J: TRBJ1-2; V: TRBV7-3; CDR3: CASSLNPVPENYGYTF
J: TRBJ1-1; V: TRBV7-6; CDR3: CASSLAAGRDTEAFF
J: TRBJ1-1; V: TRBV18; CDR3: CASSPGVRGSAFF
J: TRBJ2-7; V: TRBV7-9; CDR3: CASSSDRGHRYEQYF
J: TRBJ2-1; V: TRBV5-1; CDR3: CASSPGPSGSEQFF